This TCR beta chain was sequenced in a study of blood T cells in healthy people across ages. Overall study findings and caveats: A greater number of naive CD4+ cells and higher diversity distinguished long-lived donors from aged donors.

CDR3 length equals 14 residues. Per the germline V gene, CDR1 is SNHLY and CDR2 is FYNNEI. V lost 3 bases, J lost 2 bases, and 10 bases lay in between. It was with a sample-barcoded 5' primer and a J-beta primer mix that a second PCR of about 6 to 12 cycles was run. TCRdb re-analysed the 5' RACE reads in MiXCR, keeping a single row per CDR3 protein. The sample holds about 650,000 distinct CDR3 sequences; roughly half are singletons and the top ten take approximately 15%. Points on this clonotype: Its antigen is still unknown.

Sequenced sample: blood. V usage is TRBV2 and J usage is TRBJ2-5; D is perhaps TRBD1 (5 bases). The clonotype was recovered from a woman aged 80 or over in good health. The CDR3 nucleotides read TGTGCCAGCAGTGAGGCGACAGTTCAAGAGACCCAGTACTTC. Its translation: CASSEATVQETQYF.